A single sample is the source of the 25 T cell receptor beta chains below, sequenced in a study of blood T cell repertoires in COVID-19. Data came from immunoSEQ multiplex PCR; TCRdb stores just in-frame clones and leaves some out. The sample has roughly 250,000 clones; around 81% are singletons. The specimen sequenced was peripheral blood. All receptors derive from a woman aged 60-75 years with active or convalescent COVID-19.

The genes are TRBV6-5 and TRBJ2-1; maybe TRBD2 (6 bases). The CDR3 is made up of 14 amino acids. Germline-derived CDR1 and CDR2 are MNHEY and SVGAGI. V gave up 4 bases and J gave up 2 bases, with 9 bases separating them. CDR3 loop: CASSSTGAYNEQFF. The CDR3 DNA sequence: TGTGCCAGCAGTTCTACGGGGGCCTACAATGAGCAGTTCTTC.

Here the CDR3 reads CASSELVLTDTQYF. As DNA, the CDR3 is TGTGCCAGCAGCGAGCTCGTTCTCACAGATACGCAGTATTTT. The J gene is TRBJ2-3, the V gene TRBV4-2; D is unclear. Germline CDR1 LGHNA, CDR2 YNFKEQ. This CDR3 has 14 amino acids. Deletions cut 5 bases from V and 2 bases from J, with 11 bases between.

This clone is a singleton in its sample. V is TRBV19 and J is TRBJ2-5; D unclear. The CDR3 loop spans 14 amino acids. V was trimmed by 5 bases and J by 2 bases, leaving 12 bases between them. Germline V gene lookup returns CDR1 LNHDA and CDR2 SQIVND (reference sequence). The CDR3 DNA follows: TGTGCCAGTAGTCACCTTAACAGTCAAGAGACCCAGTACTTC. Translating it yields CASSHLNSQETQYF.

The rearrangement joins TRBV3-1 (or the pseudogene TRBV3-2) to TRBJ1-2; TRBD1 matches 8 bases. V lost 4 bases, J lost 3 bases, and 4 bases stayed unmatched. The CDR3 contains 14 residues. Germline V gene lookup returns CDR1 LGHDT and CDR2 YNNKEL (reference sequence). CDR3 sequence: CASSRTGKYYGYTF. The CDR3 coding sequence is TGTGCCAGCAGCCGGACAGGGAAGTACTATGGCTACACCTTC.

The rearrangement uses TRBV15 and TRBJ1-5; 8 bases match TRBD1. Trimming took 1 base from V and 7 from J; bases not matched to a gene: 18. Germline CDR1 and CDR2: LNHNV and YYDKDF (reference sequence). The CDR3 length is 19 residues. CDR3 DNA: TGTGCCACCAGCAGAGGTCAGGGGGCAGGGGGAAGGAAGGGGCAGCCCCAGCATTTT. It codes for CATSRGQGAGGRKGQPQHF.

The CDR3 protein is CASSQWGGSGELFF. As DNA, the CDR3 is TGCGCCAGCAGCCAATGGGGGGGATCCGGGGAGCTGTTTTTT. The chain joins TRBV4-3 to TRBJ2-2, with 7 bases lining up with TRBD2. Germline V gene data show CDR1 as LGHNA and CDR2 as YSLEER. After removal of 2 bases from V and 6 bases from J, the junction contained 3 bases not matched to a gene. The CDR3 contains 14 residues.

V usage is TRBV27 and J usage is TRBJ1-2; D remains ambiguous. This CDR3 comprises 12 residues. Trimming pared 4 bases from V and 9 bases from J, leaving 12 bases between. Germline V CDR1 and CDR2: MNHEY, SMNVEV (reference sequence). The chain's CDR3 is CASSSNQRSYTF. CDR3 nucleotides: TGTGCCAGCAGTTCGAACCAGAGGAGCTACACCTTC.

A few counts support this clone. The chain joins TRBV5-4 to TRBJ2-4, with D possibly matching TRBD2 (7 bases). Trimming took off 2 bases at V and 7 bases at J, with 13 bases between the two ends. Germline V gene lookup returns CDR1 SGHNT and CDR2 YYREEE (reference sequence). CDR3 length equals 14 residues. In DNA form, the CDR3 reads TGTGCCAGCAGCTTAAGGGGGGGTAGTAACATTCAGTACTTC. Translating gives CASSLRGGSNIQYF.

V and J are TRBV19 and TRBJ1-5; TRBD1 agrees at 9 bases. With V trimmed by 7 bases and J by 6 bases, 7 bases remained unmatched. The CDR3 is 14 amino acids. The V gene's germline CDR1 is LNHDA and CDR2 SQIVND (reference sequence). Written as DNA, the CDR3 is TGTGCCAGTACATCGGGACAGGGTGGTCAGCCCCAGCATTTT. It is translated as CASTSGQGGQPQHF.

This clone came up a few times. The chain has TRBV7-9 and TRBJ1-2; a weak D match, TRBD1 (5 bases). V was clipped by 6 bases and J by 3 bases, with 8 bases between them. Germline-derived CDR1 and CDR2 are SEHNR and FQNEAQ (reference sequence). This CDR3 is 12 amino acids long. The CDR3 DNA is TGTGCCAGCAGGCGGGACGACTATGGCTACACCTTC. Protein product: CASRRDDYGYTF. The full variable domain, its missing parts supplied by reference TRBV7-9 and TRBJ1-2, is DTGVSQNPRHKITKRGQNVTFRCDPISEHNRLYWYRQTLGQGPEFLTYFQNEAQLEKSRLLSDRFSAERPKGSFSTLEIQRTEQGDSAMYLCASRRDDYGYTFGSGTRLTVV.

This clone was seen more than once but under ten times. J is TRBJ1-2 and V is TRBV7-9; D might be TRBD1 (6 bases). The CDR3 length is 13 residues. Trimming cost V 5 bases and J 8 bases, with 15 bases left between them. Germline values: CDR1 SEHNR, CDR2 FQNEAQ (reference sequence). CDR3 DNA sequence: TGTGCCAGCAGCCCACAACAGGGAGGGGGCTACACCTTC. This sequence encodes CASSPQQGGGYTF.

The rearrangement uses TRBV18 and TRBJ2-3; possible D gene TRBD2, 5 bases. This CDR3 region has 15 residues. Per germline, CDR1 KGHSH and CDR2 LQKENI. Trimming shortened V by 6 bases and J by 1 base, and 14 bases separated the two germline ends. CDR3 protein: CASSHFYGGTDTQYF. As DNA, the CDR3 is TGTGCCAGCTCCCACTTTTACGGGGGCACAGATACGCAGTATTTT.

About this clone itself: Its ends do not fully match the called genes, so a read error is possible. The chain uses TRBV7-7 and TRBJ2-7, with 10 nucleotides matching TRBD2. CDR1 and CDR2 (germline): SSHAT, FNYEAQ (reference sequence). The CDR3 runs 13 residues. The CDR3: CASSRTSGGEQYF. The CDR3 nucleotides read TGTGCTAGCAGCAGGACTAGCGGCGGCGAGCAGTACTTC.

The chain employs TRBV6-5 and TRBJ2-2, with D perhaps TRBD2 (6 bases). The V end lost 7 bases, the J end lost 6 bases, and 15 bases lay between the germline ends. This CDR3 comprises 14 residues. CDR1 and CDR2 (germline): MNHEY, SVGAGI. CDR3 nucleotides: TGTGCCAGCACCATCGGCGGGGTATCCGGGGAGCTGTTTTTT. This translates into CASTIGGVSGELFF.

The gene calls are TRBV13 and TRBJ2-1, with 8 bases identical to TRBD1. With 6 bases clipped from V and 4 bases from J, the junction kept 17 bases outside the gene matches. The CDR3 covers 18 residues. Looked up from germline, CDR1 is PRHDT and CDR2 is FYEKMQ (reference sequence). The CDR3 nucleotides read TGTGCCAGCAGTTCGAGGACAGGGCTGATTGCTTCGTACAATGAGCAGTTCTTC. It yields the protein CASSSRTGLIASYNEQFF.

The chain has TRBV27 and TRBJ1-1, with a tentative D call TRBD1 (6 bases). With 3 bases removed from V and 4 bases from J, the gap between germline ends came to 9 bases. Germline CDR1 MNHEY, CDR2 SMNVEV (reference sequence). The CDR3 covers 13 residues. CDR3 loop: CASSLAGVTEAFF. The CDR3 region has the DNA TGTGCCAGCAGTTTGGCAGGGGTCACTGAAGCTTTCTTT.

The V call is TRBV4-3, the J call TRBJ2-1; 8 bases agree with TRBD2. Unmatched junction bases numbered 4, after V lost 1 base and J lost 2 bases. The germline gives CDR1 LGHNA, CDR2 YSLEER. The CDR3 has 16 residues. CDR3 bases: TGCGCCAGCAGCCAAGGGGCGGGGGGTCCCTACAATGAGCAGTTCTTC. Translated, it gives CASSQGAGGPYNEQFF.

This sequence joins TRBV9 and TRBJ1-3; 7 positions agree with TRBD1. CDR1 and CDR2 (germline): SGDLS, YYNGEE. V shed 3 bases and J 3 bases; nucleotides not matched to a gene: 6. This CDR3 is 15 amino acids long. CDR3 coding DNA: TGTGCCAGCAGCGATAGGACAGGACGTGGAAACACCATATATTTT. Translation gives CASSDRTGRGNTIYF.

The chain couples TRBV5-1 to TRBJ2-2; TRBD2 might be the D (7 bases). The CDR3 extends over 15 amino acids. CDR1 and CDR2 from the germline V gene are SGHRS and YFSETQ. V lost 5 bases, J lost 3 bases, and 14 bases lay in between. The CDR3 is CASRLRGGYTGELFF. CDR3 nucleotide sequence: TGCGCCAGCAGATTGAGGGGGGGATACACCGGGGAGCTGTTTTTT.

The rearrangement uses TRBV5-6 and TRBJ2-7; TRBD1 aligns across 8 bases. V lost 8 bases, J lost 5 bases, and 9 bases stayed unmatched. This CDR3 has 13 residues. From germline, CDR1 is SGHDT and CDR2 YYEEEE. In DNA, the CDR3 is TGTGCCAGTACGACAGGGGTCCCCGACGAGCAGTACTTC. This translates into CASTTGVPDEQYF.

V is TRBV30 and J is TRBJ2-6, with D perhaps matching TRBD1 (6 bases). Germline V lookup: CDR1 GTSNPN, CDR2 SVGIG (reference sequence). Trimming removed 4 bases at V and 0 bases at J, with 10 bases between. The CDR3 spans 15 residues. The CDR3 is CAWNPGVSGANVLTF. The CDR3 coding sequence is TGTGCCTGGAACCCAGGGGTCTCTGGGGCCAACGTCCTGACTTTC.

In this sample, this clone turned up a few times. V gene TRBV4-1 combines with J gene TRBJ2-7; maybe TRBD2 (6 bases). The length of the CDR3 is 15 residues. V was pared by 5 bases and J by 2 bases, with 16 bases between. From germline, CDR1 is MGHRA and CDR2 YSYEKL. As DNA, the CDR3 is TGCGCCAGCAGCTCCGAGCTAACGGGGGCCTACGAGCAGTACTTC. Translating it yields CASSSELTGAYEQYF.

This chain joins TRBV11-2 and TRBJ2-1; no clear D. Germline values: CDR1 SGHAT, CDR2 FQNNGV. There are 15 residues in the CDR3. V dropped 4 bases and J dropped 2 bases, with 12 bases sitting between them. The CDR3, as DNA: TGTGCCAGCAGCTCCGCCTCAAGCCCCTACAATGAGCAGTTCTTC. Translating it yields CASSSASSPYNEQFF. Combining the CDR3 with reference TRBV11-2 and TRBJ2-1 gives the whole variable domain EAGVAQSPRYKIIEKRQSVAFWCNPISGHATLYWYQQILGQGPKLLIQFQNNGVVDDSQLPKDRFSAERLKGVDSTLKIQPAKLEDSAVYLCASSSASSPYNEQFFGPGTRLTVL.

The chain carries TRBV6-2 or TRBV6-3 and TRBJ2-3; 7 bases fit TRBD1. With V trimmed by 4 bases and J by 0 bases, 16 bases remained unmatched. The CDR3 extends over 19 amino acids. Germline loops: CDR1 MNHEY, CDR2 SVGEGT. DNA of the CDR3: TGTGCCAGCAGTTCATTAATAGGTAGGGACAGCGGCAGCACAGATACGCAGTATTTT. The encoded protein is CASSSLIGRDSGSTDTQYF.

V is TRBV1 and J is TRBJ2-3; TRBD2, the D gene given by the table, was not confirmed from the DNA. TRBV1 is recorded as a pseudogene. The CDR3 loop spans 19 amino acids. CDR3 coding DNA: TGCACCAGCAGCCAAGAAGGAGGACTAGCGGGGGTTAGCACAGATACGCAGTATTTT. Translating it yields CTSSQEGGLAGVSTDTQYF.